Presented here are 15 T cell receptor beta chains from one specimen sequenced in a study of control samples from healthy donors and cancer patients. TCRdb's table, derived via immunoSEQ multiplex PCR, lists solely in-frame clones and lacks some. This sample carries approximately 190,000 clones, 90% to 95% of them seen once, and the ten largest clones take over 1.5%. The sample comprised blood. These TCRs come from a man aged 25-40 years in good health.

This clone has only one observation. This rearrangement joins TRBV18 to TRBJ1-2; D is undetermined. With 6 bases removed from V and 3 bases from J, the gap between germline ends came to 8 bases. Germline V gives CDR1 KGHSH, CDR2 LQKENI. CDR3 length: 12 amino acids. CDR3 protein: CASSSPDYGYTF. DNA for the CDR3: TGTGCCAGCTCCTCGCCGGACTATGGCTACACCTTC.

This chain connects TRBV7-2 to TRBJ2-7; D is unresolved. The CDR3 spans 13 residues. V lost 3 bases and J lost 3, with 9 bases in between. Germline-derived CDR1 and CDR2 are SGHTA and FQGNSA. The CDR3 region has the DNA TGTGCCAGCAGCTTTGACATCAGCTACGAGCAGTACTTC. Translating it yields CASSFDISYEQYF.

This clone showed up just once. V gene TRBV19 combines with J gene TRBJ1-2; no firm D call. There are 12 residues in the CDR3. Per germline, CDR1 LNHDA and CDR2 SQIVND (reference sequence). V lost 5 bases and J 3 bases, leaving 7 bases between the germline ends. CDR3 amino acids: CASSVGDYGYTF. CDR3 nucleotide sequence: TGTGCCAGTAGTGTAGGAGACTATGGCTACACCTTC.

This chain's CDR3 is CASSSGTYQPQHF. CDR3 coding DNA: TGTGCCAGCAGCTCTGGGACCTATCAGCCCCAGCATTTT. The chain carries TRBV28 and TRBJ1-5, with D tentatively TRBD1 (5 bases). The V end was cut by 6 bases, the J end by 5 bases, with 11 bases between. Per germline, CDR1 MDHEN and CDR2 SYDVKM. The CDR3 is 13 residues long.

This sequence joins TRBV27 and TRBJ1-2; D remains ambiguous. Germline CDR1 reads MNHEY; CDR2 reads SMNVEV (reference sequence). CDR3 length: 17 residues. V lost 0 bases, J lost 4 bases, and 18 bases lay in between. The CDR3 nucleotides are TGTGCCAGCAGTTTATCGGTGAATCTGGGCCGGGGCTATGGCTACACCTTC. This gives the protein CASSLSVNLGRGYGYTF.

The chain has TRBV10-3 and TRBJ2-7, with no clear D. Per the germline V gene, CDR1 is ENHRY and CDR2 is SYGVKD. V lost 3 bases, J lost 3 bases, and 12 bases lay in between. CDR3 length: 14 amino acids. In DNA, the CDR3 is TGTGCCATCAGTGACATTGGCAGACGCTACGAGCAGTACTTC. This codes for CAISDIGRRYEQYF.

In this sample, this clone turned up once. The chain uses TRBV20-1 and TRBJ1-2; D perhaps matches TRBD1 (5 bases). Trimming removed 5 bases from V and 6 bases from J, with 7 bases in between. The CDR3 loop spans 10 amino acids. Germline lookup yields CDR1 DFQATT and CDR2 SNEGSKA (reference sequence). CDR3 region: CSAAGHGYTF. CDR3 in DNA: TGCAGTGCTGCAGGGCATGGCTACACCTTC.

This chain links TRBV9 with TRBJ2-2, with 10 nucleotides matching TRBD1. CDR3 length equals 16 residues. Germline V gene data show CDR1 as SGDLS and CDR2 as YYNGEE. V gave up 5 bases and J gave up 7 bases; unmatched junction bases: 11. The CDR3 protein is CASSVSDRGLIGELFF. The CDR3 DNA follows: TGTGCCAGCAGTGTATCAGACAGGGGGCTAATCGGGGAGCTGTTTTTT.

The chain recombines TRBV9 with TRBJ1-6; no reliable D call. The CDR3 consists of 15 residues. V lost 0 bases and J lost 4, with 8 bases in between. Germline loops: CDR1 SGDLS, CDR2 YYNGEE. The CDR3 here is CASSVGQMYNSPLHF. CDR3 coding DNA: TGTGCCAGCAGCGTAGGCCAGATGTATAATTCACCCCTCCACTTT.

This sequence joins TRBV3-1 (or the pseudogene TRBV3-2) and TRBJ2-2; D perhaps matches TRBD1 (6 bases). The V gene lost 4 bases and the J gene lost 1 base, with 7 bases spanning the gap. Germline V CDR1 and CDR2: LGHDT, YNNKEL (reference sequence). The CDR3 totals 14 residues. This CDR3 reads CASSPTGNTGELFF. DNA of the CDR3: TGTGCCAGCAGCCCGACAGGGAACACCGGGGAGCTGTTTTTT.

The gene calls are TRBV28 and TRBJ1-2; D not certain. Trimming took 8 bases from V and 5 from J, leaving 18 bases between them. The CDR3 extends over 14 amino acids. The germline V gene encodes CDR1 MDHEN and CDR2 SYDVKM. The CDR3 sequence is CASVLPGFTYGYTF. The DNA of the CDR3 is TGTGCCAGCGTCCTCCCAGGATTCACGTATGGCTACACCTTC.

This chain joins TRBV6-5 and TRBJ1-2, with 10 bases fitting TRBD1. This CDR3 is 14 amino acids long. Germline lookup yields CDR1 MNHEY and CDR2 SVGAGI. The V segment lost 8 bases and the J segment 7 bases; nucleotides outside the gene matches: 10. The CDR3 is CASGPGQGFLGYTF. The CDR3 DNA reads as TGTGCCAGCGGGCCGGGACAGGGGTTCCTTGGCTACACCTTC.

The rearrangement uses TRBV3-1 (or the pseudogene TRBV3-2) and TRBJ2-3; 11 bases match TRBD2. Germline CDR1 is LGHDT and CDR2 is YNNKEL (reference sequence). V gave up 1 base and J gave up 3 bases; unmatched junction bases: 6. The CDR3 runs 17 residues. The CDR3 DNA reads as TGTGCCAGCAGCCAAGGGACTAGCGGGTTTAGAACAGATACGCAGTATTTT. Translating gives CASSQGTSGFRTDTQYF.

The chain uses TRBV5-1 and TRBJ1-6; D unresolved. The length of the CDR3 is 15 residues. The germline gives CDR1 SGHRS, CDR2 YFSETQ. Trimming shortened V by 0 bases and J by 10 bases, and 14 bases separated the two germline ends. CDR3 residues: CASSLADARNSPLHF. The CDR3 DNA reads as TGCGCCAGCAGCTTGGCGGACGCAAGAAACTCACCCCTCCACTTT.

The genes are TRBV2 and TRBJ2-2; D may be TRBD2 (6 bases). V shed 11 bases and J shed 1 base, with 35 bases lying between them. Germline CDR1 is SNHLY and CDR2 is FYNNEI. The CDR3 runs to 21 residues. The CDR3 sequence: CAETPPPAGITANRNTGELFF. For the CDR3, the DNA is TGTGCCGAAACCCCCCCGCCGGCGGGGATCACCGCCAATAGGAACACCGGGGAGCTGTTTTTT.